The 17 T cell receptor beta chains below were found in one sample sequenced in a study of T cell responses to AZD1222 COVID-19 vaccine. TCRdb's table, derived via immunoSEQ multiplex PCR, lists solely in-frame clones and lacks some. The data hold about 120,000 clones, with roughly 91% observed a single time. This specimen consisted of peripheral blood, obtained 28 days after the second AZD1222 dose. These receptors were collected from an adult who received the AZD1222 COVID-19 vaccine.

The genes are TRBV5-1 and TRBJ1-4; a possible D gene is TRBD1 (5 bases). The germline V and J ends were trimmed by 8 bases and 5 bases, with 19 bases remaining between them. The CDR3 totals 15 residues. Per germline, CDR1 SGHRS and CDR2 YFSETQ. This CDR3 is CASSLRGLQNEKLFF. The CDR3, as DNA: TGCGCCAGTTCCCTGCGGGGCCTTCAAAATGAAAAACTGTTTTTT.

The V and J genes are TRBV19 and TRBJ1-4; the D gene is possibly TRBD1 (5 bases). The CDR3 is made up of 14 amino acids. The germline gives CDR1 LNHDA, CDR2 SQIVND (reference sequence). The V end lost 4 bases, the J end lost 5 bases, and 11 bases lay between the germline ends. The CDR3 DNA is TGTGCCAGTAGTACGGACACCAAAAATGAAAAACTGTTTTTT. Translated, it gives CASSTDTKNEKLFF.

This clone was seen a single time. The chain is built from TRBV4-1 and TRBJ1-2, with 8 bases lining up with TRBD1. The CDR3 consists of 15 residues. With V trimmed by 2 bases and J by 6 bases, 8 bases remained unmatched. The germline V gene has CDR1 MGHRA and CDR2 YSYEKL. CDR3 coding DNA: TGCGCCAGCAGCCAAACAACAGGGGGGCGCAATGGCTACACCTTC. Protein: CASSQTTGGRNGYTF.

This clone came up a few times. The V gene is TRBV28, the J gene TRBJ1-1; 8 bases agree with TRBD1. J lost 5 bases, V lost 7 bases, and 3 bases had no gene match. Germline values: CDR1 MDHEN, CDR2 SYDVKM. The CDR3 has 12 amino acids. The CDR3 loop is CASTDRGTEAFF. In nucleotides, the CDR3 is TGTGCCAGCACAGACAGGGGAACTGAAGCTTTCTTT.

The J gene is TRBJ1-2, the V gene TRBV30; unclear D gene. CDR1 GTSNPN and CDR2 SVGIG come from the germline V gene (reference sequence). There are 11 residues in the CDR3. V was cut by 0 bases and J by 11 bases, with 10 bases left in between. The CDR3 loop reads CAWSVGREYTF. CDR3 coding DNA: TGTGCCTGGAGTGTAGGGAGGGAGTACACCTTC.

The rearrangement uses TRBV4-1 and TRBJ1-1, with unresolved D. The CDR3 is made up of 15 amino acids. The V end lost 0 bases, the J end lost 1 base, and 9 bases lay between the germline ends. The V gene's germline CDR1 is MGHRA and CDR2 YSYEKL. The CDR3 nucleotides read TGCGCCAGCAGCCAAGATTGGGTCCCGAACACTGAAGCTTTCTTT. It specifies CASSQDWVPNTEAFF.

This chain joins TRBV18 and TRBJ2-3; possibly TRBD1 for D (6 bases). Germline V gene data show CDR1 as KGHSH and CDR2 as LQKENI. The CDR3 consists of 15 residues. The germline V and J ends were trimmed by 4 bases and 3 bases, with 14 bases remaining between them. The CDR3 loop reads CASSLNIDRTDTQYF. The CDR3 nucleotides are TGTGCCAGCTCACTAAATATTGACAGGACAGATACGCAGTATTTT.

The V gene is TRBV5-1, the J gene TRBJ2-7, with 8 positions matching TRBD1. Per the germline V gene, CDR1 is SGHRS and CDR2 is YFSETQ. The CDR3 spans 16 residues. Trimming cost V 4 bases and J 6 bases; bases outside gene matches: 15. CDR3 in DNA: TGCGCCAGCAGCCTGGACAGGGCTATATCTTCAGGCGAGCAGTACTTC. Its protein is CASSLDRAISSGEQYF.

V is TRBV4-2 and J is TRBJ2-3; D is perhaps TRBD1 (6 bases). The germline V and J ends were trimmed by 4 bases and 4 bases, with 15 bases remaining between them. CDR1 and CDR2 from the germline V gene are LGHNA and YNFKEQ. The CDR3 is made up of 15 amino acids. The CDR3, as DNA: TGTGCCAGCAGCCGGGGGCTGGAAGGCGCAGATACGCAGTATTTT. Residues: CASSRGLEGADTQYF.

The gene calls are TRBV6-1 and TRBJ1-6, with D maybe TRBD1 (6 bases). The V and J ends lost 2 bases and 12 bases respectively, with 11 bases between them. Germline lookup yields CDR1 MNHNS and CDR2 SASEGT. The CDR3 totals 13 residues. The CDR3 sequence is CASSETGRLPLHF. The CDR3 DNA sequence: TGTGCCAGCAGTGAAACAGGGAGGTTACCCCTCCACTTT.

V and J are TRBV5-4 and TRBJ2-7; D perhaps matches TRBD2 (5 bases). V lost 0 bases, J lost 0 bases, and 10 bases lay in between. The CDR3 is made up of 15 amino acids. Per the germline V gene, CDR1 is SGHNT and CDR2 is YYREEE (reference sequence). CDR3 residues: CASSLDLGVSYEQYF. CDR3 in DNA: TGTGCCAGCAGCTTGGATCTCGGGGTCTCCTACGAGCAGTACTTC.

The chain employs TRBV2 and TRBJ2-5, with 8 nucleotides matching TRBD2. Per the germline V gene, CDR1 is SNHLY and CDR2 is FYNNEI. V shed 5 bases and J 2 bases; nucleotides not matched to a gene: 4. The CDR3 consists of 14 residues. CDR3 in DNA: TGTGCCAGCAGTTACGGGAGGGTACAAGAGACCCAGTACTTC. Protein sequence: CASSYGRVQETQYF. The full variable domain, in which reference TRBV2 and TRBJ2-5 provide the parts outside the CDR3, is EPEVTQTPSHQVTQMGQEVILRCVPISNHLYFYWYRQILGQKVEFLVSFYNNEISEKSEIFDDQFSVERPDGSNFTLKIRSTKLEDSAMYFCASSYGRVQETQYFGPGTRLLVL.

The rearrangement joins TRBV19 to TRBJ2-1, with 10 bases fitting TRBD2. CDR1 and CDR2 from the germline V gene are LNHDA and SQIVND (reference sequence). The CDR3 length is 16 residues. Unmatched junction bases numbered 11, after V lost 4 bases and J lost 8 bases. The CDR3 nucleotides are TGTGCCAGTAGTACCCAGCGGGAGGGCCGTCCGGATGAGCAGTTCTTC. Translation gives CASSTQREGRPDEQFF.

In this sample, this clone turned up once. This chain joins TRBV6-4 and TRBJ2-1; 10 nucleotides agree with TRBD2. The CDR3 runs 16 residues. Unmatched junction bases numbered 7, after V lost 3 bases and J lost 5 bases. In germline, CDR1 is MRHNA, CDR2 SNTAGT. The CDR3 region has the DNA TGTGCCAGCAGTGAAGGAGCGGGGGGGCCTAACAATGAGCAGTTCTTC. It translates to CASSEGAGGPNNEQFF.

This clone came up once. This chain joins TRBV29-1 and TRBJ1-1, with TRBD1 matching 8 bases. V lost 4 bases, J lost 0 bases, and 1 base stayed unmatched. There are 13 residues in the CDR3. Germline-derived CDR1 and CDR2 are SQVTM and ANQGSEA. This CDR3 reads CSVGTGMNTEAFF. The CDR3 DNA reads TGCAGCGTTGGGACAGGGATGAACACTGAAGCTTTCTTT.

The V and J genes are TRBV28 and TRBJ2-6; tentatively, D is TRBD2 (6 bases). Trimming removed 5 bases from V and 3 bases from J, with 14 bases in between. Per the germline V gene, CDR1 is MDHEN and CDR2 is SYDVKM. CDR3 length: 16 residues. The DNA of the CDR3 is TGTGCCAGCAGTCCTAGCGCCCCGGTTGGGGCCAACGTCCTGACTTTC. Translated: CASSPSAPVGANVLTF.

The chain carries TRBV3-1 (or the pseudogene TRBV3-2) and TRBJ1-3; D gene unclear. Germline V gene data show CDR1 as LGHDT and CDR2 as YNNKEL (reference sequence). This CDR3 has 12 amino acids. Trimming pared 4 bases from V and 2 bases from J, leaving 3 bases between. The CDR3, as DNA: TGTGCCAGCAGCCGAGCTGGAAACACCATATATTTT. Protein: CASSRAGNTIYF.